This TCR beta chain was identified in a study of shared clonotypes between healthy human individuals. Across the whole study: The study used three CD4 naive, three CD4 memory, two CD8 naive and one CD8 memory plate per donor.

Naive CD8 cells lacked CD45RO and underwent positive selection for CCR7, leaving out terminally differentiated effector memory CD45RA+ cells. With 0 bases removed from V and 1 base from J, the gap between germline ends came to 15 bases. Germline V CDR1 and CDR2: MGHRA, YSYEKL. This CDR3 has 17 residues. Clones were read by immunoSEQ multiplex PCR, and TCRdb kept only the in-frame ones, dropping some. Of some 2.1 million clones listed, over 85% are singletons. This clonotype was sampled from a man aged 18 to 35 in good health. Some clones in this sample may be carry-over from other donors' samples. Sequences were obtained from naive CD8+ T cells from PBMCs. This chain joins TRBV4-1 and TRBJ1-2; D is unresolved. The CDR3 sequence: CASSQERRRNLNYGYTF. The CDR3 DNA reads TGCGCCAGCAGCCAAGAGCGGAGACGGAACCTTAACTATGGCTACACCTTC.